The 14 T cell receptor beta chains given below trace back to one sample, sequenced in a study of T cells in women clearing cervical HPV infection. Generated by immunoSEQ multiplex PCR, the TCRdb table keeps only in-frame clones and is missing some. Its table lists about 33,000 clones. Input material: blood buffy coat. The receptors stem from a woman aged 18 to 69 with a cervical HPV16 infection that either progressed to CIN3+ or cleared (not recorded which).

CDR3 sequence: CSVLDYQETQYF. The CDR3 DNA, read in part, is TGCAGCGTCCTGGACTATCAAGAGACC. The chain links TRBV29-1 to TRBJ2-5; D may be TRBD2 (6 bases). The read finishes 3 residues shy of the CDR3 end, and the germline J gene is used to complete it. The CDR3 has 12 amino acids. V was shortened by 6 bases and J by 2 bases, with 10 bases between the two germline ends. CDR1 SQVTM and CDR2 ANQGSEA come from the germline V gene.

Points on this clone: The read is 3 residues too short to cover the CDR3 end, so that end is filled in from the germline J gene. This sequence joins TRBV12-3 or TRBV12-4 and TRBJ2-1, with 13 bases aligning to TRBD2. The CDR3 is made up of 16 amino acids. V gave up 7 bases and J gave up 5 bases; unmatched junction bases: 8. This CDR3 is CASTLGGLAGNNEQFF. Partial CDR3 DNA: TGTGCCAGCACCCTAGGGGGACTAGCGGGGAACAATGAG.

As concerns this clone: The read terminates 3 residues before the CDR3 end, so the remaining end is supplied by the germline J gene. J is TRBJ2-3 and V is TRBV19, with 12 bases fitting TRBD2. The length of the CDR3 is 16 residues. V gave up 7 bases and J gave up 5 bases; unmatched junction bases: 10. CDR1 is LNHDA, CDR2 SQIVND, per germline (reference sequence). The chain's CDR3 is CASKASGRAVRDTQYF. CDR3 DNA (partial): TGTGCCAGTAAGGCTAGCGGGAGGGCCGTCAGAGATACG. The entire variable domain, with the rest obtained from reference TRBV19 and TRBJ2-3, is as follows: DGGITQSPKYLFRKEGQNVTLSCEQNLNHDAMYWYRQDPGQGLRLIYYSQIVNDFQKGDIAEGYSVSREKKESFPLTVTSAQKNPTAFYLCASKASGRAVRDTQYFGPGTRLTVL.

Its frequency marks this clone as medium-sized. The missing CDR3 end, 3 residues past where the read stops, is filled in from the germline J gene. The chain has TRBV13 and TRBJ1-2, with D possibly TRBD1 on 6 matching bases. This CDR3 region has 14 residues. The germline V gene encodes CDR1 PRHDT and CDR2 FYEKMQ (reference sequence). The V end lost 5 bases, the J end lost 5 bases, and 15 bases lay between the germline ends. The CDR3 bases that were read are TGTGCCAGCAGCCTAACCGACAGGATATATGGC. It translates to CASSLTDRIYG. The whole CDR3 region reads CASSLTDRIYGYTF.

Turning to this clone: The CDR3 end falls 3 residues outside the read, so it is completed with the germline J gene. The rearrangement uses TRBV12-5 and TRBJ1-4; 7 bases fit TRBD1. CDR1 LGHNT and CDR2 FRNRAP come from the germline V gene. J gave up 8 bases and V 1 base, and 13 bases lay outside the gene matches. The CDR3 consists of 17 residues. The chain's CDR3 is CASGLASDRAIGEKLFF. The CDR3 DNA, read in part, is TGTGCTAGTGGTTTGGCTTCTGACAGGGCGATAGGAGAAAAA. The complete variable domain, with remaining parts taken from reference TRBV12-5 and TRBJ1-4, reads DARVTQTPRHKVTEMGQEVTMRCQPILGHNTVFWYRQTMMQGLELLAYFRNRAPLDDSGMPKDRFSAEMPDATLATLKIQPSEPRDSAVYFCASGLASDRAIGEKLFFGSGTQLSVL.

With respect to this clone: The CDR3 end falls 3 residues outside the read, so it is completed with the germline J gene. The chain links TRBV7-9 to TRBJ2-3; weak D call: TRBD2 (5 bases). The CDR3 totals 14 residues. CDR1 SEHNR and CDR2 FQNEAQ come from the germline V gene (reference sequence). The sequenced part of the CDR3 DNA is TGTGCCAGCAGCTTTGGTAGCGCCCAAGAGACG. Its translation: CASSFGSAQET. The whole CDR3 is CASSFGSAQETQYF.

Turning to this clone: Coverage ceases 3 residues before the CDR3 finishes, and the germline J gene fills in the end. The rearrangement links TRBV2 to TRBJ1-1; maybe TRBD1 (5 bases). Germline V lookup: CDR1 SNHLY, CDR2 FYNNEI. V shed 4 bases and J shed 3 bases, with 9 bases lying between them. CDR3 size: 13 residues. Incomplete CDR3 DNA: TGTGCCAGCAGTGTGGGGCAGGACACTGAA. Protein product: CASSVGQDTE. The complete CDR3 protein is CASSVGQDTEAFF.

Note on this clone: The CDR3 is cut off 3 residues early in the read; its end comes from the germline J gene. The J gene is TRBJ2-5, the V gene TRBV20-1; 8 positions agree with TRBD2. Germline CDR1 reads DFQATT; CDR2 reads SNEGSKA (reference sequence). The CDR3 loop spans 16 amino acids. With V trimmed by 3 bases and J by 2 bases, 11 bases remained unmatched. The part of the CDR3 DNA that was read is TGCAGTGCTAGCCCCACTAGCGGCCTCCTTCAAGAGACC. Its translation is CSASPTSGLLQET. The whole CDR3 sequence reads CSASPTSGLLQETQYF.

Comments on this clone: The read ends 3 residues shy of where the CDR3 ends; the end is completed using the germline J gene. The chain couples TRBV6-1 to TRBJ1-2, with D perhaps TRBD1 (5 bases). The CDR3 length is 15 residues. Germline V gene sequence: CDR1 MNHNS, CDR2 SASEGT. The CDR3 protein is CASSEVAGGSNDYTF. Incomplete CDR3 DNA: TGTGCCAGCAGTGAAGTAGCGGGGGGGAGCAATGAC.

Details on this clone: The sequence runs out 3 residues before the end of the CDR3; the remainder is reconstructed from the germline J gene. The rearrangement uses TRBV5-4 and TRBJ1-2; a possible D gene is TRBD1 (6 bases). The CDR3 has 14 residues. Looked up from germline, CDR1 is SGHNT and CDR2 is YYREEE (reference sequence). V lost 4 bases and J 6 bases, leaving 16 bases between the germline ends. The sequenced part of the CDR3 DNA is TGTGCCAGCAGCCATAGGGTGGGGGCGGATGGC. Translated: CASSHRVGADG. The full-length CDR3 reads as CASSHRVGADGYTF.

Note on this clone: The CDR3 is cut off 3 residues early in the read; its end comes from the germline J gene. The chain recombines TRBV27 with TRBJ2-1; D is ambiguous. This CDR3 is built from 13 residues. V lost 3 bases and J 6 bases, leaving 9 bases between the germline ends. Germline values: CDR1 MNHEY, CDR2 SMNVEV (reference sequence). The CDR3 loop reads CASSFSSFNEQFF. The sequenced part of the CDR3 DNA is TGTGCCAGCAGTTTTTCTAGTTTCAATGAG.

About this clone: The DNA ends 3 residues before the CDR3 does, and the rest of the CDR3 is filled in from the germline J gene. V usage is TRBV2 and J usage is TRBJ1-6; TRBD1 is a possible D gene (5 bases). V shed 4 bases and J shed 4 bases, with 8 bases lying between them. The CDR3 runs to 14 residues. Germline lookup yields CDR1 SNHLY and CDR2 FYNNEI. This chain's CDR3 is CASSVEGYNSPLHF. Partial CDR3 DNA: TGTGCCAGCAGTGTCGAGGGGTATAATTCACCC.

Concerning this clone itself: The CDR3 goes on 3 residues after the read ends, and that part is filled in from the germline J gene. This chain uses TRBV19 with TRBJ2-3; no clear D. The V end lost 0 bases, the J end lost 2 bases, and 6 bases lay between the germline ends. This CDR3 comprises 14 residues. Germline CDR1 and CDR2: LNHDA and SQIVND (reference sequence). CDR3 sequence reads: CASSIDQATDTQYF. The part of the CDR3 DNA that was read is TGTGCCAGTAGTATAGATCAAGCCACAGATACG.

Turning to this clone: The sequence runs out 3 residues before the end of the CDR3; the remainder is reconstructed from the germline J gene. The rearrangement joins TRBV7-2 to TRBJ2-3; the D is unclear. This CDR3 region has 14 residues. V lost 5 bases to trimming and J lost 1 base, with 10 bases between them. Per the germline V gene, CDR1 is SGHTA and CDR2 is FQGNSA. CDR3 DNA, as far as it was read: TGTGCCAGCAGCCGGAGACTGCGCACAGATACG. The encoded protein is CASSRRLRTDT. The whole CDR3 sequence reads CASSRRLRTDTQYF.